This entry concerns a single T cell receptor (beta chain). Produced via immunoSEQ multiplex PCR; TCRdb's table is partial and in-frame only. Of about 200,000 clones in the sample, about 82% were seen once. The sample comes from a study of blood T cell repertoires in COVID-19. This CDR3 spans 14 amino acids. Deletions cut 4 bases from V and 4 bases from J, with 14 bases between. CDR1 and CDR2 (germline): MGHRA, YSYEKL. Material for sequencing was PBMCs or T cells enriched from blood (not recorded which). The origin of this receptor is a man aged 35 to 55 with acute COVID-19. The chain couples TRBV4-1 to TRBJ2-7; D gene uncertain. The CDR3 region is CASSLHEKRYEQYF. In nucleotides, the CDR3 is TGCGCCAGCAGCCTCCACGAAAAGAGGTACGAGCAGTACTTC.